This TCR beta chain was identified during a study of T cell repertoires in cytomegalovirus infection. In TCRdb, the reads were re-called with MiXCR into one record per CDR3 protein. The sample has roughly 720,000 distinct CDR3 sequences; about 40% are singletons. Germline CDR1 and CDR2: MGHDK and SYGVNS. V lost 3 bases and J lost 4, with 15 bases in between. There are 15 residues in the CDR3. This clonotype was seen a handful of times. The sequence derives from a human donor in good health (CMV status not recorded). Some clones in this sample may be carry-over from other donors' samples. Sequenced input: PBMCs. The chain couples TRBV25-1 to TRBJ1-1; unclear D gene. The CDR3 bases are TGTGCCAGCAGTGATAGTCCAGGCCTGGGCACTGAAGCTTTCTTT. Protein: CASSDSPGLGTEAFF.